This T cell receptor beta chain was profiled in a study of control samples from healthy donors and cancer patients. Sequencing used immunoSEQ multiplex PCR; TCRdb keeps in-frame clones, though not all of them. The repertoire holds about 59,000 clones, with 92% as singletons. Germline V gene lookup returns CDR1 SEHNR and CDR2 FQNEAQ (reference sequence). The ends lost 5 bases at V and 5 bases at J; junction bases unmatched: 12. CDR3 length equals 15 residues. The sequence was obtained from a middle-aged man with colorectal cancer. The sequencing input was PBMCs. The chain carries TRBV7-9 and TRBJ2-7; the match to TRBD1 covers 7 bases. CDR3 in DNA: TGTGCCAGCAGCAGCCCGGGACAGTTAAATCACGAGCAGTACTTC. This sequence encodes CASSSPGQLNHEQYF. Combining the CDR3 with reference TRBV7-9 and TRBJ2-7 gives the whole variable domain DTGVSQNPRHKITKRGQNVTFRCDPISEHNRLYWYRQTLGQGPEFLTYFQNEAQLEKSRLLSDRFSAERPKGSFSTLEIQRTEQGDSAMYLCASSSPGQLNHEQYFGPGTRLTVT.